These 8 T cell receptor beta chains were sequenced from one sample in a study of blood T cell repertoires in COVID-19. Clones were sequenced by immunoSEQ multiplex PCR, and TCRdb holds only the in-frame ones, with some missing. Found here are about 190,000 clones, less than 90% of them singletons; the top ten hold approximately 6.5%. Sequences were obtained from peripheral blood. These receptor sequences come from a woman aged 40 to 49 with acute or convalescent COVID-19.

The chain employs TRBV5-1 and TRBJ1-2, with TRBD1 matching 7 bases. CDR1 is SGHRS and CDR2 is YFSETQ in the germline V gene. This CDR3 contains 17 residues. J lost 1 base, V lost 0 bases, and 9 bases had no gene match. CDR3 protein: CASSLAPSGTDNYGYTF. Written as DNA, the CDR3 is TGCGCCAGCAGCTTGGCTCCATCCGGGACAGATAACTATGGCTACACCTTC.

The table lists this clone with a count of one. V gene TRBV18 combines with J gene TRBJ1-2; D ambiguous. The CDR3 spans 13 residues. CDR1 is KGHSH and CDR2 is LQKENI in the germline V gene. V was clipped by 2 bases and J by 4 bases, with 8 bases between them. CDR3 protein: CASSPDGSYGYTF. The CDR3, as DNA: TGTGCCAGCTCACCAGACGGGAGCTATGGCTACACCTTC. Supplemented by reference TRBV18 and TRBJ1-2, the full variable domain reads NAGVMQNPRHLVRRRGQEARLRCSPMKGHSHVYWYRQLPEEGLKFMVYLQKENIIDESGMPKERFSAEFPKEGPSILRIQQVVRGDSAAYFCASSPDGSYGYTFGSGTRLTVV.

In this sample, this clone turned up a few times. The rearrangement uses TRBV19 and TRBJ1-2, with D unclear. This CDR3 region has 14 residues. V was cut by 3 bases and J by 5 bases, with 13 bases left in between. CDR1 and CDR2 from the germline V gene are LNHDA and SQIVND (reference sequence). The CDR3 bases are TGTGCCAGTAGTATGCCAGGATTTGTATATGGCTACACCTTC. Protein product: CASSMPGFVYGYTF.

This sequence joins TRBV2 and TRBJ2-7; D gene uncertain. Germline CDR1 is SNHLY and CDR2 is FYNNEI. V lost 1 base, J lost 3 bases, and 4 bases lay in between. CDR3 size: 12 residues. The CDR3: CASSEVHYEQYF. DNA of the CDR3: TGTGCCAGCAGTGAAGTCCACTACGAGCAGTACTTC.

The CDR3 nucleotides are TGTGCCAGCAGCTTAGGGGCGTCCTACGAGCAGTACTTC. Amino acid sequence: CASSLGASYEQYF. The V call is TRBV7-9, the J call TRBJ2-7; D not certain. From germline, CDR1 is SEHNR and CDR2 FQNEAQ (reference sequence). The CDR3 is 13 residues long. V was pared by 1 base and J by 1 base, with 5 bases between.

This clone was found many times. This rearrangement joins TRBV5-1 to TRBJ2-7, with TRBD2 matching 8 bases. The CDR3 length is 15 residues. Unmatched junction bases numbered 5, after V lost 0 bases and J lost 3 bases. From germline, CDR1 is SGHRS and CDR2 YFSETQ. The CDR3 sequence is CASSLVGLELYEQYF. CDR3 DNA: TGCGCCAGCAGCTTGGTGGGACTAGAACTCTACGAGCAGTACTTC. The whole variable domain, remainder taken from reference TRBV5-1 and TRBJ2-7, is KAGVTQTPRYLIKTRGQQVTLSCSPISGHRSVSWYQQTPGQGLQFLFEYFSETQRNKGNFPGRFSGRQFSNSRSEMNVSTLELGDSALYLCASSLVGLELYEQYFGPGTRLTVT.

The chain carries TRBV11-2 and TRBJ2-5, with 9 bases aligning to TRBD2. The CDR3 consists of 16 residues. Germline V gives CDR1 SGHAT, CDR2 FQNNGV. The J segment lost 3 bases and the V segment lost 6 bases, leaving 11 bases of the junction unmatched. CDR3 residues: CASSSYETSGKETQYF. Here the CDR3 DNA reads TGTGCCAGCAGTTCTTATGAGACTAGCGGAAAAGAGACCCAGTACTTC. The whole variable domain, filled in from reference TRBV11-2 and TRBJ2-5, reads EAGVAQSPRYKIIEKRQSVAFWCNPISGHATLYWYQQILGQGPKLLIQFQNNGVVDDSQLPKDRFSAERLKGVDSTLKIQPAKLEDSAVYLCASSSYETSGKETQYFGPGTRLLVL.

The chain uses TRBV10-3 and TRBJ1-1; the match to TRBD1 covers 8 bases. J gave up 2 bases and V 2 bases, and 10 bases lay outside the gene matches. The CDR3 totals 17 residues. Germline V gene sequence: CDR1 ENHRY, CDR2 SYGVKD. DNA of the CDR3: TGTGCCATCAGTGAGGATCCTCACAGGGGGATAAACACTGAAGCTTTCTTT. Translating gives CAISEDPHRGINTEAFF.